This T cell receptor (beta chain) comes out of a study of T cells in Graves' hyperthyroidism and ophthalmopathy. Using RNA transcripts as the source, TCR beta CDR3 regions were amplified. The HTBI set primed first-round TCR CDR3 RT-PCR. From the multiplex PCR reads, TCRdb called clonotypes with MiXCR, one entry per CDR3 protein. The table shows about 360,000 distinct CDR3 sequences, with approximately 25% occurring only once. V was clipped by 2 bases and J by 0 bases, with 8 bases between them. Germline loops: CDR1 SGHRS, CDR2 YFSETQ. The CDR3 is made up of 14 amino acids. Source material: blood. The V gene is TRBV5-1, the J gene TRBJ2-5; no clear D. The sequence came from a man aged 50-59 years with Graves' hyperthyroidism. The CDR3 region is CASSFEHHQETQYF. The CDR3, as DNA: TGCGCCAGCAGCTTTGAACACCACCAAGAGACCCAGTACTTC.